This T cell receptor (beta chain) was sequenced during a study of T cells in tumors after PD-1 blockade. Across the whole study: Mean per blood sample: 90,000 to 120,000 templates (24,679-257,772), around 34,000 unique clonotypes. Study-wide points: Some novel exhausted tumor clones appeared in pre-treatment blood, suggesting peripheral recruitment.

This clone is termed large. The antigen is unknown. Clones were read by immunoSEQ multiplex PCR, and TCRdb kept only the in-frame ones, dropping some. The sample contains around 50,000 clones, approximately 75% of which appear only once. Germline lookup yields CDR1 SNHLY and CDR2 FYNNEI. Trimming removed 7 bases from V and 4 bases from J, with 14 bases in between. This CDR3 has 14 amino acids. The sample was PBMCs, taken before anti-PD-1 treatment. This TCR was sampled from a human donor with basal cell carcinoma. V is TRBV2 and J is TRBJ1-3; D call uncertain. CDR3 sequence reads: CASTQDGSGNTIYF. The DNA for the CDR3 is TGTGCCAGCACCCAGGACGGAAGCGGAAACACCATATATTTT.